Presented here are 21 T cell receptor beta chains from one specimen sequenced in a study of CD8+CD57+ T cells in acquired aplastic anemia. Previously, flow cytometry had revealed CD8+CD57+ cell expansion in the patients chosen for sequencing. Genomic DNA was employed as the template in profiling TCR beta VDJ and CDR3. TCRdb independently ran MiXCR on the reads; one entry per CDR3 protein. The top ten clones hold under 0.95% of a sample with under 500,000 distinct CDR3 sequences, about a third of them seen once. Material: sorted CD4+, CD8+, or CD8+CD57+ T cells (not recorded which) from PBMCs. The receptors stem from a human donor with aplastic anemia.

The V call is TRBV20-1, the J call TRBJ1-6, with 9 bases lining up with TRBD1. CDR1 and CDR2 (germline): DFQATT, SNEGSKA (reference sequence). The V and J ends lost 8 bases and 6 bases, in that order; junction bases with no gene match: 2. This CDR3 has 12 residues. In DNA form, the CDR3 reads TGCAGTTCGGGACAGGGTAATTCACCCCTCCACTTT. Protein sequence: CSSGQGNSPLHF.

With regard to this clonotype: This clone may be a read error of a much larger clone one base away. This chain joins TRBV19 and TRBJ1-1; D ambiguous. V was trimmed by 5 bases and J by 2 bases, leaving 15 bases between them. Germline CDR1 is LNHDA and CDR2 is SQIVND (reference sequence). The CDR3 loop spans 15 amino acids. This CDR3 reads CASSRQPAVNTEAFF. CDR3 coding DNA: TGTGCCAGTAGTCGCCAACCGGCAGTAAACACTGAAGCTTTCTTT.

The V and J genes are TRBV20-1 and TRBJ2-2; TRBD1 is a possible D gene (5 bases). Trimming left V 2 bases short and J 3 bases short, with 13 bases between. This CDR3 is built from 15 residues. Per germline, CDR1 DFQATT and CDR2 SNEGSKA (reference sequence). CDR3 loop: CSARWGLVYTGELFF. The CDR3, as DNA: TGCAGTGCTAGATGGGGCCTAGTCTACACCGGGGAGCTGTTTTTT.

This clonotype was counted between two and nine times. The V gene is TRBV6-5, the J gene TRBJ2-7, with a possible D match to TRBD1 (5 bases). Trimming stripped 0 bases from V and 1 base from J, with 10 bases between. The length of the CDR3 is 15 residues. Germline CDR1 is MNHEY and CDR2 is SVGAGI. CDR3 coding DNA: TGTGCCAGCAGTTACTCGTTGGGGCCTTCCTACGAGCAGTACTTC. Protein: CASSYSLGPSYEQYF.

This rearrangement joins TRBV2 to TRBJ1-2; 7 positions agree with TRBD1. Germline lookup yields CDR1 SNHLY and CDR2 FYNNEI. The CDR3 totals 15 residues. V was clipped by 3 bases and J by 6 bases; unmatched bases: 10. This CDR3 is CASSDAVTGYHGYTF. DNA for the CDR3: TGTGCCAGCAGTGACGCTGTGACAGGGTACCATGGCTACACCTTC.

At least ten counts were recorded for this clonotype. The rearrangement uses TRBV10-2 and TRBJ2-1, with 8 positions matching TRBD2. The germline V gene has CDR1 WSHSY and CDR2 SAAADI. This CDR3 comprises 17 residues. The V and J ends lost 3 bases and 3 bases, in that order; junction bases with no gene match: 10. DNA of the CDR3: TGCGCCAGCAGTGATTCCAGGGCGGGAGGAAACTACAATGAGCAGTTCTTC. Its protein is CASSDSRAGGNYNEQFF.

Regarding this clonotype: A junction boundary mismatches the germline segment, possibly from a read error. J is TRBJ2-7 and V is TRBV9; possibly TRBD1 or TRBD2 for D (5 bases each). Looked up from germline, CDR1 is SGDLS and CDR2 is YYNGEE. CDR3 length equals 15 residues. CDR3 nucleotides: TGTGCCGGCAGCTCCGGGGCTGGTCCGAACTACGAGCAGTACTTC. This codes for CAGSSGAGPNYEQYF.

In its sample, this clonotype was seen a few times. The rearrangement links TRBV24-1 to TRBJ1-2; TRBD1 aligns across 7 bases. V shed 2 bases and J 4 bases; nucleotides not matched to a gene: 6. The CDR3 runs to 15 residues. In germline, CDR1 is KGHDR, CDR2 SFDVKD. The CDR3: CATSDSRTGGYGYTF. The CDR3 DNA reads TGTGCCACCAGTGATTCCCGGACAGGAGGCTATGGCTACACCTTC.

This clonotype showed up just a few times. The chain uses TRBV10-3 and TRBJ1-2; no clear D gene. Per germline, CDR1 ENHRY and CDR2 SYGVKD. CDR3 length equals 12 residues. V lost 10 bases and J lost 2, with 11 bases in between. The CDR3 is CASTAGNYGYTF. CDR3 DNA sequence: TGTGCCAGCACGGCGGGCAACTATGGCTACACCTTC.

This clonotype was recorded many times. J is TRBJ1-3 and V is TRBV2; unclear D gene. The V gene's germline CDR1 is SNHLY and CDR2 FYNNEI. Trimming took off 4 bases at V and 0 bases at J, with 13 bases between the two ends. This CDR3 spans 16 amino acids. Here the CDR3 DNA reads TGTGCCAGCAGTGTTGTTGGGCAAAGCTCTGGAAACACCATATATTTT. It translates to CASSVVGQSSGNTIYF.

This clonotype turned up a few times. The CDR3 sequence: CSARGASVIEQYF. CDR3 nucleotide sequence: TGCAGTGCTAGGGGGGCAAGTGTGATCGAGCAGTACTTC. The rearrangement links TRBV20-1 to TRBJ2-7, with a tentative D call TRBD1 (6 bases). The CDR3 runs to 13 residues. The V gene's germline CDR1 is DFQATT and CDR2 SNEGSKA (reference sequence). V lost 3 bases and J lost 6, with 15 bases in between.

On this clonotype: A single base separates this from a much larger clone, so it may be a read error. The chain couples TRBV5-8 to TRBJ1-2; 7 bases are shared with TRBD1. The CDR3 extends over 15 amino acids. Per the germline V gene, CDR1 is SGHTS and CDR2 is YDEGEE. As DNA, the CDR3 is TGTGCCAGCAGAGTCCCCGACAGGGCTAACTATGGCTGCACCTTC. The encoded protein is CASRVPDRANYGCTF.

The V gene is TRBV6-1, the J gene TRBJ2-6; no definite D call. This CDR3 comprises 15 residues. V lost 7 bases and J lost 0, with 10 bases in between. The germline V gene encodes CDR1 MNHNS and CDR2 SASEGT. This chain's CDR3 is CASTKQFSGANVLTF. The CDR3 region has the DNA TGTGCCAGCACCAAACAGTTCTCTGGGGCCAACGTCCTGACTTTC.

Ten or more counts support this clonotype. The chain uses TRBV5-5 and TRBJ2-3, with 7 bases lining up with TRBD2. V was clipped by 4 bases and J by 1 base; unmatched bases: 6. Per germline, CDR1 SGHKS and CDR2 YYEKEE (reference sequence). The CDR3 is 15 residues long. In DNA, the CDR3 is TGTGCCAGCAGCGAGACTAGCTTGGGCACAGATACGCAGTATTTT. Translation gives CASSETSLGTDTQYF.

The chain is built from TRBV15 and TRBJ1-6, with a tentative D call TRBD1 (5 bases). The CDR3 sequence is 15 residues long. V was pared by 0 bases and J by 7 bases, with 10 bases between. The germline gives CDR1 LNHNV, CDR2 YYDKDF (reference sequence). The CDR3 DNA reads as TGTGCCACCAGCAGAGATAGAGGGGACAATTCACCCCTCCACTTT. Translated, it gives CATSRDRGDNSPLHF.

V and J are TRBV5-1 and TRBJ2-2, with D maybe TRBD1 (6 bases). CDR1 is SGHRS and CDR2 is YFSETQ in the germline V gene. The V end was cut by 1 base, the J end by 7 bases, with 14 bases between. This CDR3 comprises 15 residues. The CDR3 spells CASSLNPQGNGELFF. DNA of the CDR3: TGCGCCAGCAGCTTGAATCCTCAGGGGAACGGGGAGCTGTTTTTT.

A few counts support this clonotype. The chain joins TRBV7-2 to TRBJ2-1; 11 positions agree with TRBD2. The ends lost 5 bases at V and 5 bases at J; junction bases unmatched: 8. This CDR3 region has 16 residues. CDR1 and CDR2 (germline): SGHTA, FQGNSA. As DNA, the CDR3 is TGTGCCAGCAGCCTAACGACTAGCGGGGCTGACAATGAGCAGTTCTTC. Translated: CASSLTTSGADNEQFF.

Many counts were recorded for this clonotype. CDR3 residues: CAISESLAGTYNEQFF. The CDR3 bases are TGTGCCATCAGTGAGTCGCTAGCAGGGACCTACAATGAGCAGTTCTTC. J is TRBJ2-1 and V is TRBV10-3; D could derive from TRBD1 or TRBD2 (5 bases each). V shed 0 bases and J shed 2 bases, with 11 bases lying between them. CDR3 length: 16 amino acids. Germline V gene sequence: CDR1 ENHRY, CDR2 SYGVKD.

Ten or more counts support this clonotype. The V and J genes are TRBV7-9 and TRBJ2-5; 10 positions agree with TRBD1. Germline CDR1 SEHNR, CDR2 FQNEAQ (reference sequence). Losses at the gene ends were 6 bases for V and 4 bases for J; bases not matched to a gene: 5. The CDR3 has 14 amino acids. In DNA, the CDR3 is TGTGCCAGCAGTCGGACAGGGGGTGGAGAGACCCAGTACTTC. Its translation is CASSRTGGGETQYF.

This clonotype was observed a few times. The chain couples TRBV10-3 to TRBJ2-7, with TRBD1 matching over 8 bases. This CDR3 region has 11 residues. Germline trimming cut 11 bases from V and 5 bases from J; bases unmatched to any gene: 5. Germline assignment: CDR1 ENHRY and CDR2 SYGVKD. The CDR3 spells CARGQGDEQYF. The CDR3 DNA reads TGTGCCCGAGGACAGGGAGACGAGCAGTACTTC.

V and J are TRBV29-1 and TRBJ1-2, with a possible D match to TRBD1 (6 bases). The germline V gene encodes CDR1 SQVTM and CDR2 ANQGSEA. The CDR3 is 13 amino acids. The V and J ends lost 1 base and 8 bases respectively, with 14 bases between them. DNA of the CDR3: TGCAGCGTTGAAGGCAGGGGTGACTCCGGCTACACCTTC. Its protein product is CSVEGRGDSGYTF.